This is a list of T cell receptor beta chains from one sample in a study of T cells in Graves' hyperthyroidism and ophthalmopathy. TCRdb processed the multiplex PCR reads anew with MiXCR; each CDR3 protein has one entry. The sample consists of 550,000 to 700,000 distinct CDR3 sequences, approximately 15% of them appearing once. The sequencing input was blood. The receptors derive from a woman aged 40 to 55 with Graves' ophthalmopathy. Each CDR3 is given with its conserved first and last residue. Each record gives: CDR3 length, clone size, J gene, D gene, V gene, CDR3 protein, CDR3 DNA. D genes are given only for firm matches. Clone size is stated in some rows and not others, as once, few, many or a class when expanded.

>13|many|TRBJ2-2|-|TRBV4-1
CASSQEHTGELFF
TGCGCCAGCAGCCAAGAACACACCGGGGAGCTGTTTTTT
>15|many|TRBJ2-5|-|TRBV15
CATGRSPSALETQYF
TGTGCCACCGGGAGGAGCCCTAGCGCCTTAGAGACCCAGTACTTC
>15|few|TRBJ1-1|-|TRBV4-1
CASSHLSGANTEAFF
TGCGCCAGCAGCCACCTTTCCGGGGCTAACACTGAAGCTTTCTTT
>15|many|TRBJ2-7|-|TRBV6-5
CASSYDLARPYEQYF
TGTGCCAGCAGTTACGATCTAGCGCGTCCCTACGAGCAGTACTTC
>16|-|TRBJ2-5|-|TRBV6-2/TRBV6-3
CASSYRIEGNQETQYF
TGTGCCAGCAGTTATCGAATCGAGGGGAACCAAGAGACCCAGTACTTC
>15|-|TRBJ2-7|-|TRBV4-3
CASSVERTADYEQYF
TGCGCCAGCAGCGTCGAGAGGACAGCGGACTACGAGCAGTACTTC
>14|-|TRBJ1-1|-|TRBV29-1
CSTNRSTQNTEAFF
TGCAGCACAAACAGGAGCACCCAGAACACTGAAGCTTTCTTT
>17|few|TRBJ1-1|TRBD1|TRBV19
CASSILLTVTGVTEAFF
TGTGCCAGTAGTATCTTGTTGACTGTAACAGGGGTTACTGAAGCTTTCTTT
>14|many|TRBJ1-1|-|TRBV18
CASSTVDSRAEAFF
TGTGCCAGCTCGACCGTAGACAGCAGGGCTGAAGCTTTCTTT
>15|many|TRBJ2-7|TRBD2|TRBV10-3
CAISQGLGLAAEQYF
TGTGCCATCAGCCAGGGACTTGGACTAGCCGCCGAGCAGTACTTC
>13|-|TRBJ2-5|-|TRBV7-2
CASSLATWETQYF
TGTGCCAGCAGCTTAGCGACCTGGGAGACCCAGTACTTC
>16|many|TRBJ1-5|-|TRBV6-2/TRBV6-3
CASPISGDLEYQPQHF
TGTGCCAGCCCCATAAGCGGGGATTTGGAATATCAGCCCCAGCATTTT
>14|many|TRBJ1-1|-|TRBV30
CAWSVRTVNTEAFF
TGTGCCTGGAGTGTCAGGACAGTCAACACTGAAGCTTTCTTT
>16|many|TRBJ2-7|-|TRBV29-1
CSVVLVTKIGRYEQYF
TGCAGCGTTGTCCTGGTGACAAAAATTGGGCGGTACGAGCAGTACTTC
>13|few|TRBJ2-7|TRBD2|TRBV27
CASGSGASYEQYF
TGTGCCAGCGGTAGCGGGGCGTCCTACGAGCAGTACTTC
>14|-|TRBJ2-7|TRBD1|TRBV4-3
CASSLRTGPVEQYF
TGCGCCAGCAGCCTCCGGACAGGGCCCGTTGAGCAGTACTTC
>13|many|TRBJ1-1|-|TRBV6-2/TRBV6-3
CAGDEGPDTEAFF
TGTGCCGGTGATGAGGGGCCAGACACTGAAGCTTTCTTT